The rows below give T cell receptor beta chains drawn from one sample of a study of T cell repertoires in cytomegalovirus infection. These receptors have no identified antigens. One entry per CDR3 protein results from TCRdb running MiXCR on the reads. The table lists about 830,000 distinct CDR3 sequences, about 31% of them singletons. This specimen was cultured CD8+ T cells from PBMCs, taken from culture after CMV antigen stimulation. The source is a human donor in good health (CMV status not recorded). Some clones in this sample may be carry-over from other donors' samples. Each CDR3 is given with its conserved first and last residue. A D gene is named only where the DNA matches it firmly. Size values are once, few and many counts, or a class for expanded clones, and some rows have none.

>many|TRBV7-6|TRBD2|TRBJ2-5
TGTGCCAGCAGCTTACTAGCGGGGGTGATAGAGACCCAGTACTTC
CASSLLAGVIETQYF
>.|TRBV4-1|.|TRBJ2-7
TGCGCCAGCAGCCTTAAAATCGTTCCCTACGAGCAGTACTTC
CASSLKIVPYEQYF
>.|TRBV19|.|TRBJ1-1
TGTGCCAGTAGTAAGGAGGGGGTTTGGAGCACTGAAGCTTTCTTT
CASSKEGVWSTEAFF
>.|TRBV7-9|TRBD2|TRBJ2-2
TGTGCCAGCAGCATTAGCGGGGTATACACCGGGGAGCTGTTTTTT
CASSISGVYTGELFF
>many|TRBV7-8|TRBD1|TRBJ1-1
TGTGCCAGCAGCTCCACCGGTCGACTTACGGGACAGTTTGAAGCTTTCTTT
CASSSTGRLTGQFEAFF
>few|TRBV11-1|TRBD1|TRBJ1-1
TGTGCCAGCAGCCCGGGACAGGGCTTCGCTGAAGCTTTCTTT
CASSPGQGFAEAFF
>.|TRBV29-1|TRBD1|TRBJ1-2
TGCAGCGTTGAGGTGACAGGGAGGGTGAGCTATGGCTACACCTTC
CSVEVTGRVSYGYTF
>many|TRBV9|.|TRBJ1-2
TGTGCCAGCAGCGAGATGGGGGGAGACCGGTACGGCTACACCTTC
CASSEMGGDRYGYTF
>few|TRBV5-4|.|TRBJ2-1
TGTGCCAGCAGCTTACACGGGGAAAGGTACAATGAGCAGTTCTTC
CASSLHGERYNEQFF
>.|TRBV7-4|.|TRBJ1-1
TGTGCCAGCAACTTACCCAGGATGGGTACTGAAGCTTTCTTT
CASNLPRMGTEAFF
>once|TRBV9|TRBD2|TRBJ2-1
TGTGCCAGCAGCCCTTTTAGCGGGGGGGGAAGGGGCAATGAGCAGTTCTTC
CASSPFSGGGRGNEQFF
>few|TRBV4-1|.|TRBJ1-1
TGCGCCAGCAGCCAATCCCGGCAGAATTTGGTTACTGAAGCTTTCTTT
CASSQSRQNLVTEAFF
>few|TRBV7-3|.|TRBJ2-2
TGTGCCAGTAGGCTGGGGCCCGGGGAGCTGTTTTTT
CASRLGPGELFF